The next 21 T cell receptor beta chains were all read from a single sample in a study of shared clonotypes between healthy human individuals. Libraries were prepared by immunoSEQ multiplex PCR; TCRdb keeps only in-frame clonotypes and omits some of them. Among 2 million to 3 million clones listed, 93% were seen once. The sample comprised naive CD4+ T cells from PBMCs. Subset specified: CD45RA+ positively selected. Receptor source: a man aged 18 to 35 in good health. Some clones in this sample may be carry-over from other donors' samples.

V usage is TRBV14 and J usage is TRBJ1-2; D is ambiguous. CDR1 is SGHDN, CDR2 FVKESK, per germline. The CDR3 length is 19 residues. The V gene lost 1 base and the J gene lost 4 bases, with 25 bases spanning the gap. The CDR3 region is CASSQGRRQPIRGFYGYTF. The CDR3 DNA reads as TGTGCCAGCAGCCAAGGCAGGCGCCAGCCAATAAGAGGTTTCTATGGCTACACCTTC.

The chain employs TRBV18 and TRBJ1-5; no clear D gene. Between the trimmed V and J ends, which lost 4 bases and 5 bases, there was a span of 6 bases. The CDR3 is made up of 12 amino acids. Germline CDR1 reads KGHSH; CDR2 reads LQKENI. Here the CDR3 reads CASSLTDQPQHF. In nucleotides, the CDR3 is TGTGCCAGCTCACTAACAGATCAGCCCCAGCATTTT.

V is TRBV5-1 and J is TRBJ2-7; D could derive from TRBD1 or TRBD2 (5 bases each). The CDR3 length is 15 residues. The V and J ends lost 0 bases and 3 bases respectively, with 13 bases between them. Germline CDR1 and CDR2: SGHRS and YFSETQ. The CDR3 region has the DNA TGCGCCAGCAGCTTGGCGACTTCTGGGGGCTACGAGCAGTACTTC. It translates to CASSLATSGGYEQYF.

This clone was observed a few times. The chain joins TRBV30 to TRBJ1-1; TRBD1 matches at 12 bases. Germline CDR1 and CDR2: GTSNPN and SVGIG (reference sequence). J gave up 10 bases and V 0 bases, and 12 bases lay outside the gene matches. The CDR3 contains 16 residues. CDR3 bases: TGTGCCTGGAGTGTTCCCACCGGGACAGGGGGCTTCGGAGCTTTCTTT. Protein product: CAWSVPTGTGGFGAFF.

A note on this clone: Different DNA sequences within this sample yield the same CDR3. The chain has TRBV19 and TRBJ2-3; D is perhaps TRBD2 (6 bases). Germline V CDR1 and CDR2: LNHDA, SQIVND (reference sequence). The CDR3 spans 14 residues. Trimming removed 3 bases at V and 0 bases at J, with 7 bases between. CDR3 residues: CASSISGSTDTQYF. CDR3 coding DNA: TGTGCCAGTAGTATTAGCGGCAGCACAGATACGCAGTATTTT.

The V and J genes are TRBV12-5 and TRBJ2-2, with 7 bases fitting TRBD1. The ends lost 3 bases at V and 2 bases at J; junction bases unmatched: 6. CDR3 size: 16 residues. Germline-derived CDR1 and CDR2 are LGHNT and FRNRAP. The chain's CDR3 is CASGFWTGLNTGELFF. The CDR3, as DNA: TGTGCTAGTGGTTTCTGGACAGGCCTCAACACCGGGGAGCTGTTTTTT.

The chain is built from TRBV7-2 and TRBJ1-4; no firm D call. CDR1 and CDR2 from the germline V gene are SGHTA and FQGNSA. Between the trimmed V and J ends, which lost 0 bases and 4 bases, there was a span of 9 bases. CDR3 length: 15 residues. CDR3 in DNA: TGTGCCAGCAGCTTAGCGCGGGCTCTTAATGAAAAACTGTTTTTT. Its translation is CASSLARALNEKLFF.

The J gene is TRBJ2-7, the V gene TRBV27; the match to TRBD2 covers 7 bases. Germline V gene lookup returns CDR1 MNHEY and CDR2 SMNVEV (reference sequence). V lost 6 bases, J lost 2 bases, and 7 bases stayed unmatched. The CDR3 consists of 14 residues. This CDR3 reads CASRKPGTTYEQYF. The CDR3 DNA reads TGTGCCAGCAGGAAACCCGGGACTACCTACGAGCAGTACTTC.

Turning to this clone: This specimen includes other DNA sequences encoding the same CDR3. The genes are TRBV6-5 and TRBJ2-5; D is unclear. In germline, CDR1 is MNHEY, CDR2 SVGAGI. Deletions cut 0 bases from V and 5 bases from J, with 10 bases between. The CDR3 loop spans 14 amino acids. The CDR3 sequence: CASSYSRQRETQYF. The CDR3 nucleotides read TGTGCCAGCAGTTACTCGAGGCAGAGGGAGACCCAGTACTTC.

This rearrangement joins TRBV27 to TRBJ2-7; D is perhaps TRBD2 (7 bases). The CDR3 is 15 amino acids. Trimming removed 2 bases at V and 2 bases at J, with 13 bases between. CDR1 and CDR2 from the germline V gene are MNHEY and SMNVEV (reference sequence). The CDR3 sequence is CASSLNAGAAYEQYF. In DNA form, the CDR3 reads TGTGCCAGCAGTTTAAATGCGGGGGCCGCCTACGAGCAGTACTTC.

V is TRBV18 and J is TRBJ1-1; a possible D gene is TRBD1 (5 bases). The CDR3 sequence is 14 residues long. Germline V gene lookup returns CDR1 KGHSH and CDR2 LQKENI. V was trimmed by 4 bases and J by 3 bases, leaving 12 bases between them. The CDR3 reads CASSRGGADTEAFF. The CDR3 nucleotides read TGTGCCAGCTCACGGGGAGGGGCCGACACTGAAGCTTTCTTT. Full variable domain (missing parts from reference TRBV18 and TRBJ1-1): NAGVMQNPRHLVRRRGQEARLRCSPMKGHSHVYWYRQLPEEGLKFMVYLQKENIIDESGMPKERFSAEFPKEGPSILRIQQVVRGDSAAYFCASSRGGADTEAFFGQGTRLTVV.

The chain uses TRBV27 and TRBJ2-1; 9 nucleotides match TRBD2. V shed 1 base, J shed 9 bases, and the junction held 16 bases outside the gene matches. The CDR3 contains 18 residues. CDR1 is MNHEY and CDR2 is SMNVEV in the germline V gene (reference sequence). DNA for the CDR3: TGTGCCAGCAGTTTATTGGTCTCGGCGGGAGGGCCGGTCGGTGAGCAGTTCTTC. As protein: CASSLLVSAGGPVGEQFF.

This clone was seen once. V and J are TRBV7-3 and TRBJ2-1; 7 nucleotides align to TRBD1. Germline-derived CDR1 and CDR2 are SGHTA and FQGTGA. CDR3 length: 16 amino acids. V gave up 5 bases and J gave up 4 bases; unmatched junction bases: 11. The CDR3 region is CASSRTSTGPYNEQFF. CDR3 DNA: TGTGCCAGCAGCAGAACCTCGACAGGGCCTTACAATGAGCAGTTCTTC.

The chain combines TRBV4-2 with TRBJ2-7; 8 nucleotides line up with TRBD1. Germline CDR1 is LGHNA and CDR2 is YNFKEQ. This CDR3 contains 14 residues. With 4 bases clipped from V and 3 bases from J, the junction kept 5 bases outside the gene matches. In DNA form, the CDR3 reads TGTGCCAGCAGCCGACAGGGGACTGACTACGAGCAGTACTTC. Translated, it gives CASSRQGTDYEQYF.

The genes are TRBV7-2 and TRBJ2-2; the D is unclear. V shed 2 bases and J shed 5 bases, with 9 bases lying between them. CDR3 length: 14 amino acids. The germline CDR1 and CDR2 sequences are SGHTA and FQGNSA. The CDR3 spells CASSLLSTTGELFF. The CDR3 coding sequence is TGTGCCAGCAGCTTATTATCGACTACCGGGGAGCTGTTTTTT.

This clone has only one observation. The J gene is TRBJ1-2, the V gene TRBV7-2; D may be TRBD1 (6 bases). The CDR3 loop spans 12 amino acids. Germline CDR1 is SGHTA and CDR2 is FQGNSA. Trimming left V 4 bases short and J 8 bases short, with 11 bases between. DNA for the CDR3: TGTGCCAGCAGCTCGGGACACCCCGGCTACACCTTC. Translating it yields CASSSGHPGYTF.

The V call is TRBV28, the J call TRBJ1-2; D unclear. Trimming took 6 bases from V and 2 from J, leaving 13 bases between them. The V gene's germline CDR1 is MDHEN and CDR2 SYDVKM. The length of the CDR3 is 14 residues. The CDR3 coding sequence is TGTGCCAGCAGCATCGGGCCAGTCAACTATGGCTACACCTTC. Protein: CASSIGPVNYGYTF.

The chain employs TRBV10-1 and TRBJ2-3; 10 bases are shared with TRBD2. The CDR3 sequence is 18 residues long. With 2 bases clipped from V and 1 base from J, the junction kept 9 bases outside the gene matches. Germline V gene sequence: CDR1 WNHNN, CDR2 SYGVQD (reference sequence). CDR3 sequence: CASSERGRTSGGTDTQYF. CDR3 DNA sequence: TGCGCCAGCAGTGAGCGAGGAAGGACTAGCGGCGGCACAGATACGCAGTATTTT.

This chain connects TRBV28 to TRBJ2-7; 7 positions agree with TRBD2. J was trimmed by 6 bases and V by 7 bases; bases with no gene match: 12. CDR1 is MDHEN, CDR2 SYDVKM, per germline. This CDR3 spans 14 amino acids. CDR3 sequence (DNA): TGTGCCAGCACCTTCCGGGGGGTCCCTTCCGAGCAGTACTTC. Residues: CASTFRGVPSEQYF.

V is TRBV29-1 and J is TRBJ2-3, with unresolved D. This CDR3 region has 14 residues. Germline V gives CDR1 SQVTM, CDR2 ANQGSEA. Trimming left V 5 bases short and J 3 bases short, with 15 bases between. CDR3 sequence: CSVYGTLGTDTQYF. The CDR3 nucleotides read TGCAGCGTTTACGGAACCCTCGGGACAGATACGCAGTATTTT.

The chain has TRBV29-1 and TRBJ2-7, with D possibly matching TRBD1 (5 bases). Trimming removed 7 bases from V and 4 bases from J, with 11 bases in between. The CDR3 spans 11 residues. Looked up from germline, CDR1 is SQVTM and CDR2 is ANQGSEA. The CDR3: CSARRGYEQYF. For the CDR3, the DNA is TGCAGCGCCCGAAGGGGTTACGAGCAGTACTTC.